The 22 T cell receptor beta chains given below trace back to one sample, sequenced in a study of blood T cell repertoires in COVID-19. Only in-frame clones appear in the TCRdb table, and some are missing; sequencing was by immunoSEQ multiplex PCR. The data hold 55,000 to 75,000 clones, with roughly 90% observed a single time. Specimen: peripheral blood. Receptors originate from a man between 60 and 75 years old with acute or convalescent COVID-19.

This sequence joins TRBV20-1 and TRBJ1-1; D not resolved. The CDR3 totals 13 residues. V was clipped by 3 bases and J by 6 bases, with 14 bases between them. Germline values: CDR1 DFQATT, CDR2 SNEGSKA (reference sequence). CDR3 region: CSASFPGRPEAFF. The CDR3 DNA sequence: TGCAGTGCTAGTTTCCCTGGCAGGCCTGAAGCTTTCTTT.

This chain joins TRBV5-6 and TRBJ1-5; a possible D gene is TRBD1 (5 bases). The germline V gene has CDR1 SGHDT and CDR2 YYEEEE. The CDR3 is 15 residues long. The V gene lost 4 bases and the J gene lost 3 bases, with 14 bases spanning the gap. CDR3 region: CASSPGGTFNQPQHF. The CDR3, as DNA: TGTGCCAGCAGCCCAGGAGGGACCTTCAATCAGCCCCAGCATTTT.

The J gene is TRBJ1-1, the V gene TRBV5-4; the match to TRBD1 covers 7 bases. This CDR3 has 15 residues. Per the germline V gene, CDR1 is SGHNT and CDR2 is YYREEE (reference sequence). With 5 bases clipped from V and 0 bases from J, the junction kept 7 bases outside the gene matches. The chain's CDR3 is CASSFPGQMNTEAFF. CDR3 in DNA: TGTGCCAGCAGTTTTCCGGGACAGATGAACACTGAAGCTTTCTTT.

This chain links TRBV6-5 with TRBJ2-7, with no clear D. Germline values: CDR1 MNHEY, CDR2 SVGAGI. The CDR3 is made up of 13 amino acids. V was pared by 10 bases and J by 7 bases, with 20 bases between. This CDR3 reads CATTAQALGEQYF. In DNA form, the CDR3 reads TGTGCCACAACGGCCCAGGCTCTTGGTGAGCAGTACTTC.

J is TRBJ2-7 and V is TRBV6-5, with D possibly TRBD2 on 5 matching bases. Germline CDR1 reads MNHEY; CDR2 reads SVGAGI. The V gene lost 0 bases and the J gene lost 4 bases, with 13 bases spanning the gap. This CDR3 region has 15 residues. CDR3 in DNA: TGTGCCAGCAGTTACTCGACCGCCCCGGGGTACGAGCAGTACTTC. This sequence encodes CASSYSTAPGYEQYF.

The V gene is TRBV3-1 (or the pseudogene TRBV3-2), the J gene TRBJ1-5, with 9 bases identical to TRBD1. CDR3 length: 15 residues. V lost 3 bases and J lost 6; bases outside the gene matches: 6. The germline V gene has CDR1 LGHDT and CDR2 YNNKEL (reference sequence). The CDR3 DNA sequence: TGTGCCAGCAGCCAGGGACAGGGAAGGGCTCAGCCCCAGCATTTT. Amino acid sequence: CASSQGQGRAQPQHF.

The chain combines TRBV11-3 with TRBJ2-2; the D is unclear. The germline CDR1 and CDR2 sequences are SGHNT and YENEEA. V was clipped by 5 bases and J by 5 bases, with 9 bases between them. The CDR3 extends over 13 amino acids. The CDR3 DNA is TGTGCCAGCAGCCTTCTACGAACCGGGGAGCTGTTTTTT. Translation: CASSLLRTGELFF.

V gene TRBV13 combines with J gene TRBJ1-5, with D possibly matching TRBD1 (6 bases). V was cut by 5 bases and J by 7 bases, with 12 bases left in between. Germline values: CDR1 PRHDT, CDR2 FYEKMQ (reference sequence). CDR3 length equals 13 residues. The CDR3 reads CASSTGYRQPQHF. The CDR3 DNA follows: TGTGCCAGCAGCACAGGGTATAGGCAGCCCCAGCATTTT.

The chain is built from TRBV10-1 and TRBJ2-7; D may be TRBD2 (5 bases). The length of the CDR3 is 13 residues. Germline V lookup: CDR1 WNHNN, CDR2 SYGVQD (reference sequence). The germline V and J ends were trimmed by 5 bases and 3 bases, with 11 bases remaining between them. CDR3 amino acids: CASSRGLSYEQYF. The CDR3 DNA reads as TGCGCCAGCAGTAGAGGACTCAGCTACGAGCAGTACTTC.

This chain uses TRBV2 with TRBJ2-7; D may be TRBD1 (5 bases). From germline, CDR1 is SNHLY and CDR2 FYNNEI. The CDR3 runs to 15 residues. V lost 5 bases, J lost 9 bases, and 23 bases lay in between. The CDR3 bases are TGTGCCAGCAGTTCGGACAATAGGGGCCAGAACGGGCAGTACTTC. It encodes CASSSDNRGQNGQYF.

The genes are TRBV7-2 and TRBJ2-1; D may be TRBD1 (5 bases). Trimming shortened V by 3 bases and J by 4 bases, and 16 bases separated the two germline ends. This CDR3 is built from 16 residues. Germline V gene data show CDR1 as SGHTA and CDR2 as FQGNSA. The CDR3 DNA follows: TGTGCCAGCAGCTTTTCCTCGGACATAGGATACAATGAGCAGTTCTTC. This codes for CASSFSSDIGYNEQFF.

The rearrangement links TRBV2 to TRBJ1-2; D is unresolved. The CDR3 is 12 amino acids. V was pared by 9 bases and J by 3 bases, with 11 bases between. The V gene's germline CDR1 is SNHLY and CDR2 FYNNEI. The CDR3: CARVEIYYGYTF. The CDR3 DNA is TGTGCCAGAGTTGAGATTTACTATGGCTACACCTTC.

The chain combines TRBV6-5 with TRBJ2-2; a possible D gene is TRBD2 (6 bases). This CDR3 is built from 15 residues. V lost 8 bases and J 0 bases, leaving 13 bases between the germline ends. Germline CDR1 MNHEY, CDR2 SVGAGI. CDR3 nucleotides: TGTGCCAGCCGACGGGAGCGCGCGAACACCGGGGAGCTGTTTTTT. This encodes CASRRERANTGELFF.

This clone was observed a single time. The CDR3 DNA reads TGTGCCAGCTCACCGGGACTAGCCGGGGGGTCCTACAATGAGCAGTTCTTC. It translates to CASSPGLAGGSYNEQFF. This sequence joins TRBV18 and TRBJ2-1, with 9 nucleotides matching TRBD2. The germline CDR1 and CDR2 sequences are KGHSH and LQKENI. The ends lost 3 bases at V and 1 base at J; junction bases unmatched: 7. CDR3 length equals 17 residues.

The table lists this clone with a count of one. The gene calls are TRBV27 and TRBJ2-1; maybe TRBD1 (6 bases). The V and J ends lost 3 bases and 6 bases respectively, with 15 bases between them. The CDR3 length is 15 residues. Germline V gene data show CDR1 as MNHEY and CDR2 as SMNVEV (reference sequence). The CDR3 loop is CASSLGVGAPNEQFF. In DNA form, the CDR3 reads TGTGCCAGCAGTTTGGGCGTGGGGGCACCCAATGAGCAGTTCTTC.

This chain uses TRBV6-5 with TRBJ1-1; no reliable D call. Trimming pared 4 bases from V and 0 bases from J, leaving 15 bases between. Germline values: CDR1 MNHEY, CDR2 SVGAGI. CDR3 length: 16 residues. CDR3 amino acids: CASSWSKLSVNTEAFF. The CDR3 DNA is TGTGCCAGCAGTTGGTCTAAGCTAAGCGTGAACACTGAAGCTTTCTTT.

The gene calls are TRBV18 and TRBJ1-1, with TRBD1 identical over 7 bases. With 3 bases clipped from V and 1 base from J, the junction kept 5 bases outside the gene matches. Germline loops: CDR1 KGHSH, CDR2 LQKENI. CDR3 size: 15 residues. The CDR3 nucleotides read TGTGCCAGCTCACCTACCACAGGGGCGAACACTGAAGCTTTCTTT. Protein: CASSPTTGANTEAFF.

The V call is TRBV21-1, the J call TRBJ1-1; TRBD1 was called by the table and not checked on the DNA. TRBV21-1 is given as a pseudogene. This CDR3 comprises 11 residues. This CDR3 is CARGVNTEAFF. The CDR3 nucleotides read TGTGCCAGGGGCGTGAACACTGAAGCTTTCTTT.

The chain joins TRBV5-1 to TRBJ1-1, with TRBD1 as a possible D gene (5 bases). Germline assignment: CDR1 SGHRS and CDR2 YFSETQ. The CDR3 runs 15 residues. Trimming left V 0 bases short and J 6 bases short, with 15 bases between. The CDR3 DNA is TGCGCCAGCAGCTTGGCCGTAGGGGTAGTCTCTGAAGCTTTCTTT. Protein product: CASSLAVGVVSEAFF.

The chain employs TRBV3-1 (or the pseudogene TRBV3-2) and TRBJ2-7, with D possibly matching TRBD2 (5 bases). The V gene lost 0 bases and the J gene lost 4 bases, with 7 bases spanning the gap. The CDR3 totals 13 residues. Germline CDR1 and CDR2: LGHDT and YNNKEL (reference sequence). The CDR3 coding sequence is TGTGCCAGCAGCCAAGACGGAGGTTACGAGCAGTACTTC. This codes for CASSQDGGYEQYF.

CDR3 loop: CASSLGQGPNTEAFF. CDR3 in DNA: TGTGCCAGCAGTTTAGGACAGGGGCCGAACACTGAAGCTTTCTTT. The chain joins TRBV6-2 or TRBV6-3 to TRBJ1-1, with 9 positions matching TRBD1. The V gene's germline CDR1 is MNHEY and CDR2 SVGEGT. With 4 bases clipped from V and 1 base from J, the junction kept 4 bases outside the gene matches. CDR3 size: 15 residues.

This clone was seen more than once but under ten times. Other nucleotide sequences in the sample specify the same CDR3. This chain links TRBV5-6 with TRBJ2-7; TRBD1 might be the D (5 bases). Trimming took 2 bases from V and 3 from J, leaving 6 bases between them. Germline CDR1 SGHDT, CDR2 YYEEEE. This CDR3 contains 12 residues. DNA for the CDR3: TGTGCCAGCAGCTTCCAGGGCTACGAGCAGTACTTC. It encodes CASSFQGYEQYF.